A single sample is the source of the 2 T cell receptor beta chains below, sequenced in a study of T-cell reconstitution after alpha-beta-depleted transplantation in children. The TCRbeta library was prepared with unique molecular identifiers. A single record per CDR3 protein comes from TCRdb applying MiXCR to the PCR reads. The repertoire holds around 360,000 distinct CDR3 sequences, with under 13% as singletons. The source material was PBMCs from the stem cell graft donor, sampled from the stem cell graft. The receptors here all came from a human donor who donated a stem cell graft to a child with acute lymphoblastic leukemia.

Many counts were recorded for this clonotype. The V gene is TRBV5-1, the J gene TRBJ2-6; TRBD1 agrees at 8 bases. This CDR3 spans 18 amino acids. CDR1 is SGHRS, CDR2 YFSETQ, per germline. With 4 bases clipped from V and 0 bases from J, the junction kept 9 bases outside the gene matches. The CDR3 DNA reads TGCGCCAGCAGCCCACGGACAGGGCCGTCCTCTGGGGCCAACGTCCTGACTTTC. It is translated as CASSPRTGPSSGANVLTF.

The chain joins TRBV6-5 to TRBJ2-7; maybe TRBD1 (5 bases). Germline CDR1 MNHEY, CDR2 SVGAGI. This CDR3 has 14 amino acids. Trimming pared 2 bases from V and 2 bases from J, leaving 10 bases between. CDR3 DNA: TGTGCCAGCAGTTACGACAGTCTGACCTACGAGCAGTACTTC. Translating it yields CASSYDSLTYEQYF.